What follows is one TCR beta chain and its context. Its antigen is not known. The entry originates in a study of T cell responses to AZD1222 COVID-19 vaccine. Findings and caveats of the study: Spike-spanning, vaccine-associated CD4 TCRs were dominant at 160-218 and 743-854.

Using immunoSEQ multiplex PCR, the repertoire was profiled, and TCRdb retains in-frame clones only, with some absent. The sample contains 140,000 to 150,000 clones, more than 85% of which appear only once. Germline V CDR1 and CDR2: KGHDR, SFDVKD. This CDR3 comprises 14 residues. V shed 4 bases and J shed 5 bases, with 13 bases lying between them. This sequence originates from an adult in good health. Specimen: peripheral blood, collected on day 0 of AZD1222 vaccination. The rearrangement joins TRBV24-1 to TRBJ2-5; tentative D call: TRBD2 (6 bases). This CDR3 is CATSDRLGGETQYF. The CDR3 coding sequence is TGTGCCACCAGTGACCGACTTGGGGGGGAGACCCAGTACTTC.